This passage covers 20 T cell receptor beta chains from one sample sequenced in a study of OX40 agonist ivuxolimab in advanced cancers. Only in-frame clones appear in the TCRdb table, and some are missing; sequencing was by immunoSEQ multiplex PCR. The repertoire consists of about 41,000 clones, with more than 80% occurring once and the leading ten covering around 4%. Material: CD4+ or CD8+ T cells sorted from blood, obtained in a trial of the OX40 agonist ivuxolimab. These TCRs come from an adult with an advanced solid tumor such as melanoma, head and neck, liver or kidney cancer.

The V gene is TRBV4-3, the J gene TRBJ1-2, with 9 bases that match TRBD1. V was pared by 2 bases and J by 3 bases, with 4 bases of the junction left unmatched. The length of the CDR3 is 15 residues. Per the germline V gene, CDR1 is LGHNA and CDR2 is YSLEER. CDR3 sequence reads: CASSQPGTGHYGYTF. The CDR3 coding sequence is TGCGCCAGCAGCCAACCCGGGACAGGGCACTATGGCTACACCTTC.

This clone was seen just once. A far larger clone is just one base off, so this is likely a read error. This chain joins TRBV5-6 and TRBJ2-7; 10 nucleotides match TRBD1. V was clipped by 4 bases and J by 4 bases; unmatched bases: 8. CDR3 length: 15 amino acids. Germline CDR1 is SGHDT and CDR2 is YYEEEE. DNA of the CDR3: TGTGCCAGCAGCCCAGCCCCGGGACAGGGGTACGAGCAGTACTTC. Protein: CASSPAPGQGYEQYF.

The V call is TRBV5-1, the J call TRBJ1-3; possible D gene TRBD1, 6 bases. Per germline, CDR1 SGHRS and CDR2 YFSETQ. The CDR3 sequence is 15 residues long. Trimming removed 4 bases at V and 4 bases at J, with 15 bases between. The CDR3 region has the DNA TGCGCCAGCAGCATAACAGGGATGACGGGAAACACCATATATTTT. It specifies CASSITGMTGNTIYF. Using reference TRBV5-1 and TRBJ1-3 for the parts outside the CDR3, the full variable domain is KAGVTQTPRYLIKTRGQQVTLSCSPISGHRSVSWYQQTPGQGLQFLFEYFSETQRNKGNFPGRFSGRQFSNSRSEMNVSTLELGDSALYLCASSITGMTGNTIYFGEGSWLTVV.

The chain couples TRBV10-3 to TRBJ1-1, with D maybe TRBD1 (6 bases). V shed 5 bases and J shed 0 bases, with 10 bases lying between them. CDR1 and CDR2 (germline): ENHRY, SYGVKD. The CDR3 is 14 amino acids. The CDR3: CAISSGTLNTEAFF. The DNA of the CDR3 is TGTGCCATCAGTTCCGGGACACTGAACACTGAAGCTTTCTTT.

The chain links TRBV15 to TRBJ1-1; D remains unclear. V was cut by 5 bases and J by 0 bases, with 7 bases left in between. CDR1 is LNHNV and CDR2 is YYDKDF in the germline V gene (reference sequence). The CDR3 extends over 13 amino acids. The CDR3 bases are TGTGCCACCAGCGGATCCTTGAACACTGAAGCTTTCTTT. This codes for CATSGSLNTEAFF.

This chain links TRBV7-2 with TRBJ2-7, with 11 positions matching TRBD1. Germline trimming cut 5 bases from V and 6 bases from J; bases unmatched to any gene: 6. The CDR3 length is 14 residues. CDR1 is SGHTA, CDR2 FQGNSA, per germline. The DNA of the CDR3 is TGTGCCAGCAGCCCCGGACAGGGGGCGACCGAGCAGTACTTC. Its protein is CASSPGQGATEQYF. Complete variable domain (other parts from reference TRBV7-2 and TRBJ2-7): GAGVSQSPSNKVTEKGKDVELRCDPISGHTALYWYRQSLGQGLEFLIYFQGNSAPDKSGLPSDRFSAERTGGSVSTLTIQRTQQEDSAVYLCASSPGQGATEQYFGPGTRLTVT.

This clone was recorded only once. The J gene is TRBJ2-3, the V gene TRBV10-3; D remains unclear. Germline V lookup: CDR1 ENHRY, CDR2 SYGVKD. V was trimmed by 7 bases and J by 6 bases, leaving 11 bases between them. The CDR3 loop spans 12 amino acids. CDR3 sequence (DNA): TGTGCCATCACATCGGAGTCGGATACGCAGTATTTT. It encodes CAITSESDTQYF.

The rearrangement joins TRBV19 to TRBJ1-6; D possibly corresponds to TRBD1 (6 bases). The CDR3 extends over 17 amino acids. The V end lost 4 bases, the J end lost 5 bases, and 18 bases lay between the germline ends. From germline, CDR1 is LNHDA and CDR2 SQIVND (reference sequence). CDR3 in DNA: TGTGCCAGTAGTACGACCGGGACAAACGTCAATAATTCACCCCTCCACTTT. It translates to CASSTTGTNVNNSPLHF.

The chain recombines TRBV9 with TRBJ1-6, with 8 bases lining up with TRBD1. From germline, CDR1 is SGDLS and CDR2 YYNGEE. This CDR3 comprises 15 residues. V was pared by 4 bases and J by 7 bases, with 7 bases of the junction left unmatched. DNA for the CDR3: TGTGCCAGCAGCCAGGACAGGGTGAGGAATTCACCCCTCCACTTT. Protein product: CASSQDRVRNSPLHF.

The chain combines TRBV11-2 with TRBJ2-1, with TRBD2 as a possible D gene (5 bases). Germline CDR1 SGHAT, CDR2 FQNNGV. Trimming took 2 bases from V and 4 from J, leaving 18 bases between them. This CDR3 spans 17 amino acids. This CDR3 reads CASSLMSKLAGYNEQFF. The DNA for the CDR3 is TGTGCCAGCAGCTTAATGTCGAAGCTAGCTGGGTACAATGAGCAGTTCTTC.

In DNA, the CDR3 is TGTGCCAGCAGCCCGGGCCCGGTCTACGAGCAGTACTTC. Amino acid sequence: CASSPGPVYEQYF. This chain links TRBV5-6 with TRBJ2-7; D unresolved. V dropped 4 bases and J dropped 3 bases, with 11 bases sitting between them. Germline assignment: CDR1 SGHDT and CDR2 YYEEEE. This CDR3 is 13 amino acids long.

V and J are TRBV4-1 and TRBJ1-2; possible D gene TRBD1, 5 bases. The V and J ends lost 1 base and 4 bases respectively, with 19 bases between them. The CDR3 runs 17 residues. Per the germline V gene, CDR1 is MGHRA and CDR2 is YSYEKL. The CDR3 protein is CASSQGQGPTVGYGYTF. CDR3 nucleotides: TGCGCCAGCAGCCAAGGCCAGGGACCAACCGTCGGCTATGGCTACACCTTC.

The V gene is TRBV7-8, the J gene TRBJ2-2; 9 bases align to TRBD1. CDR1 SGHVS and CDR2 FQNEAQ come from the germline V gene. There are 18 residues in the CDR3. V dropped 2 bases and J dropped 5; count of bases not matched to a gene: 12. CDR3 region: CASSLYRVGTGLTGELFF. The CDR3 DNA sequence: TGTGCCAGCAGCTTATATCGGGTGGGGACAGGGTTGACCGGGGAGCTGTTTTTT.

The rearrangement joins TRBV11-3 to TRBJ2-1; unclear D gene. V lost 1 base to trimming and J lost 5 bases, with 9 bases between them. This CDR3 has 14 amino acids. CDR1 SGHNT and CDR2 YENEEA come from the germline V gene. DNA for the CDR3: TGTGCCAGCAGCTTAGGCTCCGCGAACAATGAGCAGTTCTTC. It specifies CASSLGSANNEQFF. The whole variable domain, filled in from reference TRBV11-3 and TRBJ2-1, reads EAGVVQSPRYKIIEKKQPVAFWCNPISGHNTLYWYLQNLGQGPELLIRYENEEAVDDSQLPKDRFSAERLKGVDSTLKIQPAELGDSAVYLCASSLGSANNEQFFGPGTRLTVL.

V and J are TRBV30 and TRBJ1-1; 8 nucleotides line up with TRBD1. With V trimmed by 4 bases and J by 1 base, 8 bases remained unmatched. CDR1 GTSNPN and CDR2 SVGIG come from the germline V gene (reference sequence). The CDR3 length is 15 residues. CDR3: CAWTQIRGPNTEAFF. The CDR3 DNA reads as TGTGCCTGGACTCAAATCAGGGGGCCGAACACTGAAGCTTTCTTT.

This sequence joins TRBV28 and TRBJ1-3; D is uncertain. The CDR3 length is 17 residues. In germline, CDR1 is MDHEN, CDR2 SYDVKM. Deletions cut 4 bases from V and 0 bases from J, with 16 bases between. CDR3 amino acids: CASSSPSPGLSGNTIYF. The CDR3 nucleotides read TGTGCCAGCAGTTCCCCTTCGCCAGGACTCTCTGGAAACACCATATATTTT. Full variable domain (missing parts from reference TRBV28 and TRBJ1-3): DVKVTQSSRYLVKRTGEKVFLECVQDMDHENMFWYRQDPGLGLRLIYFSYDVKMKEKGDIPEGYSVSREKKERFSLILESASTNQTSMYLCASSSPSPGLSGNTIYFGEGSWLTVV.

J is TRBJ1-2 and V is TRBV6-1; 8 positions match TRBD1. After removal of 2 bases from V and 8 bases from J, the junction contained 7 bases not matched to a gene. In germline, CDR1 is MNHNS, CDR2 SASEGT. The CDR3 contains 14 residues. CDR3 loop: CASSEHRGAEGYTF. The CDR3 bases are TGTGCCAGCAGTGAACACAGGGGGGCAGAAGGCTACACCTTC.

This clone showed up just once. The J gene is TRBJ2-7, the V gene TRBV20-1; D gene ambiguous. Deletions cut 0 bases from V and 6 bases from J, with 6 bases between. The CDR3 contains 11 residues. Germline values: CDR1 DFQATT, CDR2 SNEGSKA (reference sequence). This chain's CDR3 is CSARDRGEQYF. CDR3 DNA: TGCAGTGCTAGAGACAGAGGCGAGCAGTACTTC.

The chain employs TRBV5-8 and TRBJ1-4, with 7 nucleotides matching TRBD1. Germline-derived CDR1 and CDR2 are SGHTS and YDEGEE. V lost 4 bases and J lost 4; bases outside the gene matches: 4. The CDR3 loop spans 14 amino acids. CDR3 nucleotide sequence: TGTGCCAGCAGCGGGGGACAGTTTAATGAAAAACTGTTTTTT. Protein sequence: CASSGGQFNEKLFF.

The rearrangement links TRBV7-3 to TRBJ2-3; tentative D call: TRBD1 (5 bases). Per germline, CDR1 SGHTA and CDR2 FQGTGA. V lost 1 base and J 10 bases, leaving 12 bases between the germline ends. CDR3 length equals 13 residues. The CDR3 nucleotides read TGTGCCAGCAGCTTAAAGGATGGGGCCCCGCAGTATTTT. Encoded protein: CASSLKDGAPQYF.